This T cell receptor (beta chain) was recorded in a study of T cell responses to AZD1222 COVID-19 vaccine. Across the whole study: It was second doses at about 4 or about 12 weeks that were pooled. Points from the study as a whole: Spike-wide coverage was observed for vaccine-associated CD4 TCRs, with dominant responses at 160-218 and 743-854. Spike-specific TCR breadth rose after two AZD1222 doses, and depth rose as well. Mostly white British, mostly female donors; authors suggested clonal diversity may be underestimated.

The length of the CDR3 is 13 residues. Germline V gene sequence: CDR1 MNHEY, CDR2 SVGAGI. The V end was cut by 10 bases, the J end by 1 base, with 13 bases between. A word on this clone: Its antigen is currently unknown.

Sequencing was performed with immunoSEQ multiplex PCR; in TCRdb, only in-frame clones are kept and a portion is missing. The sample has 140,000 or so clones, 75% to 90% seen once. The V and J genes are TRBV6-5 and TRBJ1-1, with a possible D match to TRBD1 (5 bases). Sequences were derived from peripheral blood, sampled on day 0 of AZD1222 vaccination. The sequence came from an adult in good health. CDR3 in amino acids: CATSGTGNTEAFF. CDR3 nucleotides: TGTGCCACCTCCGGGACGGGGAACACTGAAGCTTTCTTT.